This T cell receptor beta chain was obtained from a study of shared clonotypes between healthy human individuals. Study processing details: ImmunoSEQ output held junction-only sequences without quality scores, so filtering differed. The assay was immunoSEQ multiplex PCR, and TCRdb's table has in-frame clones only and misses some. V and J calls and clone size come straight from that table; D and trimming were deduced from the DNA. The sample has around 510,000 clones; around three quarters are singletons. The ends lost 2 bases at V and 1 base at J; junction bases unmatched: 9. Germline V gene sequence: CDR1 LNHNV, CDR2 YYDKDF (reference sequence). The CDR3 has 17 amino acids. The table lists this clone with a count of one.

The rearrangement uses TRBV15 and TRBJ2-3; TRBD1 matches 7 bases. This TCR derives from a woman aged 40 to 55 in good health. Some clones in this sample may be carry-over from other donors' samples. Sequencing used PBMCs. CDR3: CATSRSQGPTGTDTQYF. CDR3 sequence (DNA): TGTGCCACCAGCAGATCACAGGGGCCAACAGGCACAGATACGCAGTATTTT.